This T cell receptor (beta chain) was sequenced in a study of shared clonotypes between healthy human individuals. Study background: The donor group consisted of two women and three men, aged 18 to 49.

In the original workflow: Sequence data from immunoSEQ were junction-only and lacked quality scores; consequently, filtering differed. TCRdb's table, derived via immunoSEQ multiplex PCR, lists solely in-frame clones and lacks some. Clone size and the V and J calls come from that table; the DNA yielded D and trimming. The sample includes 2,500,000 or so clones, roughly nine tenths of them seen just once. Trimming removed 7 bases at V and 0 bases at J, with 16 bases between. The CDR3 runs 17 residues. Germline V gene sequence: CDR1 SNHLY, CDR2 FYNNEI. The sequence was collected from a man between 18 and 29 years old in good health. This chain links TRBV2 with TRBJ2-6; D is unclear. Source material: naive CD4+ T cells sorted from blood. Subset meaning: CD45RA+ positively selected. The CDR3 sequence is CASIQLITPSGANVLTF. The CDR3, as DNA: TGTGCCAGCATCCAGCTGATCACCCCCTCTGGGGCCAACGTCCTGACTTTC.